This TCR beta chain originates from a study of Graves' ophthalmopathy and Graves' hyperthyroidism. Turning to this clonotype: What it recognizes is unknown. This could be a read error, since a much larger clone is one nucleotide away. The conserved phenylalanine or tryptophan is not found at the CDR3 terminus, so this likely reflects a read error.

General study results and limits: Most thyroid clonotypes expanded beyond 0.001 frequency were also found in blood.

Presentation of ophthalmopathy in the donors involved moderate-to-severe activity, CAS ≥3, NOSPECS ≥4 and a duration under 3 months. RNA served as the template for amplifying TCR beta CDR3 regions. In the first round, RT-PCR was carried out with HTBI primers, and a multiplex PCR formed the second round. MiXCR was run by TCRdb on the multiplex PCR reads, yielding one entry per CDR3 protein. The sample contains about 740,000 distinct CDR3 sequences, roughly two fifths of which appear only once. Sequencing used peripheral blood. The source of this sequence is an adult man with Graves' ophthalmopathy.

The CDR3 loop is CASSSTGTSEQETQYS. The CDR3 DNA reads as TGTGCCAGCAGCTCAACCGGGACTAGCGAGCAAGAGACCCAGTACTCC. This chain uses TRBV11-1 with TRBJ2-5; 10 nucleotides align to TRBD2. CDR1 SGHAT and CDR2 FQDESV come from the germline V gene (reference sequence). This CDR3 contains 16 residues. The J segment lost 2 bases and the V segment lost 4 bases, leaving 7 bases of the junction unmatched.